Listed below are T cell receptor beta chains from one sample, sequenced in a study of spatial heterogeneity in lung cancer. TCRdb re-called the 5' RACE reads through MiXCR, storing one row per CDR3 protein. In the table there are some 1,600 distinct CDR3 sequences, under 6.5% of which are singletons. The input for sequencing was lung tumor tissue, taken at surgery. These receptors originate from a male donor with early-stage non-small cell lung cancer. CDR3s include the opening cysteine and the closing phenylalanine or tryptophan. A D gene is named only where the DNA matches it firmly. Clone size is given for some rows only: seen once, a few or many times, or a class if the clone is expanded.

>TRBV11-3|medium-sized|-|TRBJ1-1
CASSQRQSSGTEAFF
TGTGCCAGCAGCCAACGACAGAGTTCGGGGACTGAAGCTTTCTTT
>TRBV12-3/TRBV12-4|large|-|TRBJ1-6
CASSPQGYSPLHF
TGTGCCAGCAGCCCGCAGGGTTATTCACCCCTCCACTTT
>TRBV9|medium-sized|-|TRBJ2-6
CASSVGHSGANVLTF
TGTGCCAGCAGCGTAGGGCACTCTGGGGCCAACGTCCTGACTTTC
>TRBV6-5|medium-sized|-|TRBJ1-2
CASRAGAGYTF
TGTGCCAGCAGGGCAGGGGCCGGCTACACCTTC
>TRBV11-1|medium-sized|TRBD1|TRBJ1-5
CASRGQGSNQPQHF
TGTGCCAGCCGAGGACAGGGCTCCAATCAGCCCCAGCATTTT
>TRBV6-6|-|-|TRBJ1-5
CASRELGQPQHF
TGTGCCAGCAGGGAGTTGGGGCAGCCCCAGCATTTT
>TRBV11-2|-|-|TRBJ2-2
CASSLESGLGGELFF
TGTGCCAGCAGCTTAGAATCAGGGCTGGGCGGGGAGCTGTTTTTT
>TRBV7-2|medium-sized|-|TRBJ1-1
CASSLDTGKGEAFF
TGTGCCAGCAGCTTAGATACGGGGAAAGGTGAAGCTTTCTTT
>TRBV9|-|TRBD1|TRBJ2-5
CASSVGTGGVETQYF
TGTGCCAGCAGCGTCGGGACAGGGGGCGTGGAGACCCAGTACTTC
>TRBV11-2|large|TRBD1|TRBJ1-2
CASSLVRDRGRDGYTF
TGTGCCAGCAGCTTGGTCCGGGACAGGGGACGGGATGGCTACACCTTC
>TRBV12-3/TRBV12-4|few|TRBD1|TRBJ1-5
CASSADREDQPQHF
TGTGCCAGCAGTGCGGACAGGGAGGATCAGCCCCAGCATTTT
>TRBV6-6|medium-sized|-|TRBJ2-7
CASSYTRYYEQYF
TGTGCCAGCAGTTACACCCGGTACTACGAGCAGTACTTC
>TRBV28|large|-|TRBJ1-2
CASSLSGVDGYTF
TGTGCCAGCAGTTTGTCAGGGGTGGATGGCTACACCTTC
>TRBV4-1|many|TRBD1|TRBJ2-1
CASRPRQGSNGNEQFF
TGCGCCAGCAGGCCTCGACAGGGTTCGAACGGCAATGAGCAGTTCTTC
>TRBV6-1|large|-|TRBJ2-3
CASSPPQGRADTQYF
TGTGCCAGCAGTCCCCCCCAGGGAAGGGCAGATACGCAGTATTTT
>TRBV12-3/TRBV12-4|medium-sized|-|TRBJ2-3
CASSTLGTYRDTQYF
TGTGCCAGCAGCACCCTAGGGACTTACCGAGATACGCAGTATTTT
>TRBV4-3|large|-|TRBJ1-4
CASSQDPQGTVEKLFF
TGCGCCAGCAGCCAAGATCCCCAGGGTACAGTCGAAAAACTGTTTTTT
>TRBV7-9|many|-|TRBJ1-4
CASSLQATNEKLFF
TGTGCCAGCAGCTTACAGGCAACTAATGAAAAACTGTTTTTT
>TRBV2|few|TRBD2|TRBJ2-2
CASSYSGGARTGELFF
TGTGCCAGCAGTTATAGCGGGGGGGCCCGGACCGGGGAGCTGTTTTTT
>TRBV6-2/TRBV6-3|medium-sized|-|TRBJ2-1
CASSYSPSALSSYNEQFF
TGTGCCAGCAGTTACTCGCCTAGCGCCCTGAGCTCCTACAATGAGCAGTTCTTC
>TRBV19|few|TRBD1|TRBJ1-5
CASGIEDRANQPQHF
TGTGCCAGTGGGATCGAGGACAGGGCTAATCAGCCCCAGCATTTT
>TRBV7-9|medium-sized|-|TRBJ1-1
CASSLAGGIGAFF
TGTGCCAGCAGCTTAGCAGGGGGAATAGGAGCTTTCTTT
>TRBV20-1|medium-sized|TRBD1|TRBJ1-3
CSAGTGRRNTIYF
TGCAGTGCTGGGACAGGGAGGAGAAACACCATATATTTT
>TRBV12-3/TRBV12-4|medium-sized|TRBD2|TRBJ2-1
CASSSREGLAGGPDSYNEQFF
TGTGCCAGCAGCTCCCGGGAGGGACTAGCGGGGGGGCCCGACTCCTACAATGAGCAGTTCTTC
>TRBV6-2/TRBV6-3|large|-|TRBJ1-2
CASCTTSAESNYGYTF
TGTGCCAGCTGCACTACATCGGCAGAATCTAACTATGGCTACACCTTC
>TRBV6-5|medium-sized|TRBD1|TRBJ2-1
CASRAGTGRHEQFF
TGTGCCAGCAGAGCCGGGACAGGCCGGCATGAGCAGTTCTTC
>TRBV7-2|medium-sized|TRBD1|TRBJ2-7
CASSFDDRVSYEQYF
TGTGCCAGCAGCTTTGACGACAGGGTCTCCTACGAGCAGTACTTC
>TRBV12-3/TRBV12-4|few|-|TRBJ1-6
CASSLGTQPLHF
TGTGCCAGCAGTTTGGGCACCCAACCCCTCCACTTT
>TRBV5-1|medium-sized|TRBD1|TRBJ2-5
CASSLGDRGETQYF
TGCGCCAGCAGCTTGGGGGACAGGGGAGAGACCCAGTACTTC